This is a list of T cell receptor beta chains from one sample in a study of T-cell reconstitution after alpha-beta-depleted transplantation in children. MiXCR, run by TCRdb on the PCR reads, gives a single entry per CDR3 protein. The table shows 600,000 or so distinct CDR3 sequences, with 20% to 25% occurring only once. The specimen was PBMCs, mostly from graft donor cells, collected 360 days after TCRalphabeta/CD19-depleted stem cell transplant. Source of these receptors: a boy in the first two years of life who had a stem cell transplant for acute myeloid leukemia, so the T cells may come from the graft donor. Each CDR3 is given with its conserved first and last residue. D genes are given only for firm matches. For some rows the clone size is stated as once, few or many, or as a class when expanded; others skip it.

v_gene	d_gene	abundance	j_gene	CDR3nt	CDR3aa
TRBV12-3/TRBV12-4	NA	many	TRBJ1-1	TGTGCCAGCAAGTACAGAGGGGACACTGAAGCTTTCTTT	CASKYRGDTEAFF
TRBV7-9	NA	many	TRBJ1-1	TGTGCCAGCAGCTTTTCCAGGGTACTTGAAGCTTTCTTT	CASSFSRVLEAFF
TRBV20-1	NA	many	TRBJ2-3	TGCAGTGCCCTTATCGGGGGGCCCACAGATACGCAGTATTTT	CSALIGGPTDTQYF
TRBV20-1	TRBD2	many	TRBJ2-3	TGCAGTGCTAGAGATTTCCACGGGCTAGCGGGAGGCACAGATACGCAGTATTTT	CSARDFHGLAGGTDTQYF
TRBV11-2	NA	few	TRBJ2-1	TGTGCCAGCAGCTTACGTAGGAACCCCACGACCTCCCGGGCGGGGGAGCAGTTCTTC	CASSLRRNPTTSRAGEQFF
TRBV29-1	TRBD1	many	TRBJ2-7	TGCAGCGTCCCCGGGACAGAACTTACGGAGCAGTACTTC	CSVPGTELTEQYF
TRBV2	NA	NA	TRBJ1-3	TGTGCCAGCAGTGTTACAGGGCCGTCTGGAAACACCATATATTTT	CASSVTGPSGNTIYF
TRBV12-3/TRBV12-4	TRBD1	few	TRBJ2-2	TGTGCCAGCAGAGACAGGGTAAACACCGGGGAGCTGTTTTTT	CASRDRVNTGELFF
TRBV11-2	TRBD2	many	TRBJ2-2	TGTGCCAGCAGCGGACTAGCGGGGGAAACCGGGGAGCTGTTTTTT	CASSGLAGETGELFF
TRBV4-2	NA	NA	TRBJ2-3	TGTGCCAGCAGCGCCGGCCCATGGGCAGATACGCAGTATTTT	CASSAGPWADTQYF
TRBV6-5	NA	few	TRBJ2-1	TGTGCCAGCAGTTACGATTGGGGCAATGAGCAGTTCTTC	CASSYDWGNEQFF
TRBV6-5	NA	few	TRBJ1-3	TGTGCCAGCAGTTACTCCTCGGACTCTGGAAACACCATATATTTT	CASSYSSDSGNTIYF
TRBV10-3	TRBD2	many	TRBJ2-3	TGTGCCATCAGTCCCCCGGGACTAGCCTCGTATTTT	CAISPPGLASYF
TRBV11-2	NA	NA	TRBJ2-3	TGTGCCAGCAGCTTACTGGTCGGCGGGGGCACAGATACGCAGTATTTT	CASSLLVGGGTDTQYF
TRBV6-2/TRBV6-3	NA	many	TRBJ2-7	TGTGCCACTACGGACAGTTCCTACGAGCAGTACTTC	CATTDSSYEQYF
TRBV20-1	NA	few	TRBJ2-3	TGCAGTGCTAGAGCATTAGACAGTTGGAGCACAGATACGCAGTATTTT	CSARALDSWSTDTQYF
TRBV4-1	NA	many	TRBJ2-5	TGCGCCAGCAGCCAAGGCCAAGACCAGTACCAAGAGACCCAGTACTTC	CASSQGQDQYQETQYF
TRBV6-2/TRBV6-3	NA	NA	TRBJ2-1	TGTGCCAGCAGTTACCCCCTCGTGGAGCAGTTCTTC	CASSYPLVEQFF
TRBV15	NA	few	TRBJ2-5	TGTGCCACCAGCAGCGATGTTTTTGAGACCCAGTACTTC	CATSSDVFETQYF
TRBV5-1	TRBD1	few	TRBJ1-5	TGCGCCAGCAGCCCCAGGGGGCTGGATCAGCCCCAGCATTTT	CASSPRGLDQPQHF
TRBV5-1	NA	NA	TRBJ2-7	TGCGCCAGCAGCGGGGCAGGGGTCGACGAGCAGTACTTC	CASSGAGVDEQYF
TRBV12-3/TRBV12-4	TRBD1	NA	TRBJ2-2	TGTGCCAGCAGTTTGGGACAGCGTACCGTAGGTAACACCGGGGAGCTGTTTTTT	CASSLGQRTVGNTGELFF
TRBV21-1	NA	NA	TRBJ1-1	TGTGCCAGCAGCACCTCCGGTTTGAACACTGAAGCTTTCTTT	CASSTSGLNTEAFF
TRBV29-1	TRBD1	NA	TRBJ2-1	TGCAGCGTTGTCGGGACAGGTGGTAGGACCTACAATGAGCAGTTCTTC	CSVVGTGGRTYNEQFF
TRBV7-3	NA	few	TRBJ2-5	TGTGCCAGCAGCTTAAGTAGCTCGGGTGAGACCCAGTACTTC	CASSLSSSGETQYF
TRBV5-1	NA	few	TRBJ2-7	TGCGCCAACCTTCCGGGACATACCTACGAGCAGTACTTC	CANLPGHTYEQYF
TRBV27	NA	many	TRBJ2-2	TGTGCCAGCAGTTTATGGTATACCGGGGAGCTGTTTTTT	CASSLWYTGELFF
TRBV6-5	NA	NA	TRBJ1-2	TGTGCCAGCAGTTACGCCACGGTGTGGGGGTTGGGCTATGGCTACACCTTC	CASSYATVWGLGYGYTF
TRBV4-2	NA	few	TRBJ1-5	TGTGCCAGCAGCCAAGATTTGGCGGTCAACAATCAGCCCCAGCATTTT	CASSQDLAVNNQPQHF
TRBV20-1	TRBD2	many	TRBJ2-1	TGCAGTGCTAGAGAGCTACTAGCGGGGGAGGGTAATGAGCAGTTCTTC	CSARELLAGEGNEQFF
TRBV4-3	NA	NA	TRBJ2-2	TGCGCCAGCAGCCAATGGAACACCGGGGAGCTGTTTTTT	CASSQWNTGELFF
TRBV5-1	TRBD1	NA	TRBJ2-1	TGCGCCAGCAGCGTCATTTCGACAGGGGGGCAGTTCTTC	CASSVISTGGQFF
TRBV28	NA	NA	TRBJ1-5	TGTGCCAGCAGTTTTACCCAGGGCCTAAGTTACCAGCCCCAGCATTTT	CASSFTQGLSYQPQHF
TRBV25-1	NA	few	TRBJ2-7	TGTGCCAGCAGTGAATCAGGGATCGAGCAGTACTTC	CASSESGIEQYF
TRBV5-6	NA	NA	TRBJ2-1	TGTGCCAGCAGCTCCGGGCCGACCGATGAGCAGTTCTTC	CASSSGPTDEQFF
TRBV20-1	NA	many	TRBJ2-1	TGCAGTGCTGTAAATGGGAGGGGGAGTTTGAATGAGCAGTTCTTC	CSAVNGRGSLNEQFF
TRBV2	TRBD1	many	TRBJ1-5	TGTGCCAGCAGTCGGGACAGGTACCTCGTCAACAATCAGCCCCAGCATTTT	CASSRDRYLVNNQPQHF
TRBV6-2/TRBV6-3	NA	NA	TRBJ2-7	TGTGCCAGCAGTTACGACAGCATAGCCTACGAGCAGTACTTC	CASSYDSIAYEQYF
TRBV3-1	NA	once	TRBJ1-6	TGTGCCAGCAGCCAAGAATGGGGCCAGGGGAATTCACCCCTCCACTTT	CASSQEWGQGNSPLHF
TRBV27	NA	NA	TRBJ2-2	TGTGCCAGCAGTTTATTTGCCGCCGGGGAGCTGTTTTTT	CASSLFAAGELFF
TRBV12-3/TRBV12-4	NA	few	TRBJ1-5	TGTGCCAGCAGTTTCCATCGCCAGGTAAATCAGCCCCAGCATTTT	CASSFHRQVNQPQHF
TRBV6-2/TRBV6-3	NA	NA	TRBJ2-1	TGTGCCAGCAGTTACGGCGCTTTCTACAATGAGCAGTTCTTC	CASSYGAFYNEQFF